The rows below give T cell receptor beta chains drawn from one sample of a study of T cell repertoires in cytomegalovirus infection. TCRdb reprocessed the reads via MiXCR and lists one record per CDR3 protein. This sample yields approximately 490,000 distinct CDR3 sequences, of which about 11% are seen a single time; around 9.6% belongs to the top ten. Sequenced input: PBMCs. The receptors shown here come from a human donor in good health (CMV status not recorded). Some clones in this sample may be carry-over from other donors' samples. CDR3s include the opening cysteine and the closing phenylalanine or tryptophan. A D gene is named only where the DNA matches it firmly. Only some rows state a clone size, as once, few, many or a class for expanded clones.

.	TRBV20-1	TRBJ2-3	.	TGCAGTGCTAGAGACCCCTCGTTGGTTACAGATACGCAGTATTTT	CSARDPSLVTDTQYF
few	TRBV10-3	TRBJ2-6	.	TGTGCCATCAGCTCTGACAGTTCCCCTACTGGGGCCAACGTCCTGACTTTC	CAISSDSSPTGANVLTF
few	TRBV7-9	TRBJ2-3	.	TGTGCCAGCTGCCCTATGGGGGCCCCAGATACGCAGTATTTT	CASCPMGAPDTQYF
many	TRBV28	TRBJ2-5	.	TGTGCCAGCCGGGTAGCCCAAGAGACCCAGTACTTC	CASRVAQETQYF
few	TRBV5-1	TRBJ1-2	.	TGCGCCAGCAGCCCCGGACAGTGGGGCTACACCTTC	CASSPGQWGYTF
many	TRBV3-1	TRBJ2-5	.	TGTGCCAGCAGCCACCGCACCACTAGTACCCAAGAGACCCAGTACTTC	CASSHRTTSTQETQYF
many	TRBV3-1	TRBJ2-7	TRBD2	TGTGCCAGCAGCCCGCCGGGACTAGCGGGGCGCGACGAGCAGTACTTC	CASSPPGLAGRDEQYF
many	TRBV10-3	TRBJ2-2	.	TGTGCCATCAGTGACCCGCTAGAAACCACCGGGGAGCTGTTTTTT	CAISDPLETTGELFF
few	TRBV28	TRBJ2-5	.	TGTGCCAGCAGAAGCAGTCGCCCGGAGACCCAGTACTTC	CASRSSRPETQYF
many	TRBV12-3/TRBV12-4	TRBJ2-1	.	TGTGCCAGCAGGTGGTCAGGGGGGGCCAACAATGAGCAGTTCTTC	CASRWSGGANNEQFF
many	TRBV7-3	TRBJ2-5	.	TGTGCCAGCAGCCCCTATGGGGCGGTGGAGACCCAGTACTTC	CASSPYGAVETQYF
many	TRBV7-9	TRBJ2-3	TRBD2	TGTGCCAGCAGCGGCCAGCAGCGGGAGGGCCAGGGAGATACGCAGTATTTT	CASSGQQREGQGDTQYF
many	TRBV29-1	TRBJ2-1	TRBD2	TGCAGCGTTGGCCCTAGCGGGAGAGGCAATGAGCAGTTCTTC	CSVGPSGRGNEQFF
many	TRBV5-1	TRBJ2-3	.	TGCGCCAGCAGCTTGGGGGGGGCCCAAGATACGCAGTATTTT	CASSLGGAQDTQYF